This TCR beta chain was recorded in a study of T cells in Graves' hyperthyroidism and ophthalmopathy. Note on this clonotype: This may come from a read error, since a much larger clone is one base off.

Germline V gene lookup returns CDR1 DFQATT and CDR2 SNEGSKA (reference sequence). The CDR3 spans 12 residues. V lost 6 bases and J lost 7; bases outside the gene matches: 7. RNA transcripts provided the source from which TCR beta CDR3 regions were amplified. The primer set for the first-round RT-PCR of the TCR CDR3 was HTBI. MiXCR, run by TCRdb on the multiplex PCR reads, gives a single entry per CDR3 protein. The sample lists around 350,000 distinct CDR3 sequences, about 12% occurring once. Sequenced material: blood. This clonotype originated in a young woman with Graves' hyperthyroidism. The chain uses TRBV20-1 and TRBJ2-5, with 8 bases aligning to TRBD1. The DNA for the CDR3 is TGCAGTGCCTCCACAGGGACAGGGACCCAGTACTTC. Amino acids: CSASTGTGTQYF.